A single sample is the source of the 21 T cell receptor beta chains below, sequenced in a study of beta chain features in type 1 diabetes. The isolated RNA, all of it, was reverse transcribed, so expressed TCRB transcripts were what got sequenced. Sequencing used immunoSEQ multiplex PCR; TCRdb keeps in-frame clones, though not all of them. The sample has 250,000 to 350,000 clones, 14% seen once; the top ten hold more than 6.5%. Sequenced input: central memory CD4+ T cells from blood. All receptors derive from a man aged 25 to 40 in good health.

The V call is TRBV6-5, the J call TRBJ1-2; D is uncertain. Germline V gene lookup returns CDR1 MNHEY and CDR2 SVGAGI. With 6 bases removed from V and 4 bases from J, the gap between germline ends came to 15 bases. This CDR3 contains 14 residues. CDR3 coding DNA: TGTGCCAGCAGAAAATACGTAGGGCTCTATGGCTACACCTTC. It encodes CASRKYVGLYGYTF.

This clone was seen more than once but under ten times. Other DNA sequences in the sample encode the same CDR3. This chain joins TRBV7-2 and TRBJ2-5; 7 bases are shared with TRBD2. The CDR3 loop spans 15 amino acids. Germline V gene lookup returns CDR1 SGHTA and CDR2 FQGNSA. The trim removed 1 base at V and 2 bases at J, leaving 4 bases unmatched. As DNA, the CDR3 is TGTGCCAGCAGCTTAGGACTAGCAGGGCAAGAGACCCAGTACTTC. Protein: CASSLGLAGQETQYF.

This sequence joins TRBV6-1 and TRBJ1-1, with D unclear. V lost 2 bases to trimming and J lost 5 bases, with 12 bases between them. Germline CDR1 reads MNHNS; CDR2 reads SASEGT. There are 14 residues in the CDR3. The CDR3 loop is CASSETRIGTEAFF. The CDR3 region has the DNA TGTGCCAGCAGTGAAACCCGTATAGGGACTGAAGCTTTCTTT.

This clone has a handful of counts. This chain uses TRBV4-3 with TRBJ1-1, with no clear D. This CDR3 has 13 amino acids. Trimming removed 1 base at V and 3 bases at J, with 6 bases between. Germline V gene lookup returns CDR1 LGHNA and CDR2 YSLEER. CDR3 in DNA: TGCGCCAGCAGCCAAGGGGCGTACACTGAAGCTTTCTTT. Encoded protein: CASSQGAYTEAFF.

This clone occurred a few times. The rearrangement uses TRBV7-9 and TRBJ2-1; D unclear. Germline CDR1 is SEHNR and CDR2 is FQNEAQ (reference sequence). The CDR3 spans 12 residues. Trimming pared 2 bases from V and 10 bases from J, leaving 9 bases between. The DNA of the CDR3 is TGTGCCAGCAGCTTAATTGTGCTGGAGCAGTTCTTC. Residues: CASSLIVLEQFF.

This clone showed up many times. CDR3 bases: TGCAGCGCCCTAGGACTAGGCTCCTACAATGAGCAGTTCTTC. It is translated as CSALGLGSYNEQFF. The rearrangement joins TRBV29-1 to TRBJ2-1; 7 bases match TRBD2. The CDR3 is made up of 14 amino acids. V dropped 7 bases and J dropped 0; count of bases not matched to a gene: 6. CDR1 and CDR2 from the germline V gene are SQVTM and ANQGSEA.

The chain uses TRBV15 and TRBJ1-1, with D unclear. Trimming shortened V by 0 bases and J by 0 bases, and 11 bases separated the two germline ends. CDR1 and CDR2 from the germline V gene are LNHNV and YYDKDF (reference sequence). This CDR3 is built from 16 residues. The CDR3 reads CATSREGGRLNTEAFF. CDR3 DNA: TGTGCCACCAGCAGAGAGGGCGGCCGGTTGAACACTGAAGCTTTCTTT.

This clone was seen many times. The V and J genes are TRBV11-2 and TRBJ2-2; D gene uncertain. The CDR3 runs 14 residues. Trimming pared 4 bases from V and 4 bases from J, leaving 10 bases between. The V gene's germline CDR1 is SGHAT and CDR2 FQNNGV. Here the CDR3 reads CASSSQQTTGELFF. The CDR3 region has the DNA TGTGCCAGCAGCTCTCAACAGACCACCGGGGAGCTGTTTTTT. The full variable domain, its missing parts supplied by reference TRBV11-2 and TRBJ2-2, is EAGVAQSPRYKIIEKRQSVAFWCNPISGHATLYWYQQILGQGPKLLIQFQNNGVVDDSQLPKDRFSAERLKGVDSTLKIQPAKLEDSAVYLCASSSQQTTGELFFGEGSRLTVL.

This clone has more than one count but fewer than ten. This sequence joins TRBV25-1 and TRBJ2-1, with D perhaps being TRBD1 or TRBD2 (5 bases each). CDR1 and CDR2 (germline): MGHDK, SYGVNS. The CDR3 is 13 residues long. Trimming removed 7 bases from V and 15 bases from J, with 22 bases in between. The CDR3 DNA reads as TGTGCCAGCACCCTTGGGGACGCCTCCTCCCGGTTCTTC. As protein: CASTLGDASSRFF.

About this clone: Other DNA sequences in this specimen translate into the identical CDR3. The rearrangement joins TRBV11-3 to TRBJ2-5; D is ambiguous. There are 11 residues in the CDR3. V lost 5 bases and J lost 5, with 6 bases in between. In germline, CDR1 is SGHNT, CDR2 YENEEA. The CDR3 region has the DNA TGTGCCAGCAGCCTGGGTGAGACCCAGTACTTC. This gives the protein CASSLGETQYF.

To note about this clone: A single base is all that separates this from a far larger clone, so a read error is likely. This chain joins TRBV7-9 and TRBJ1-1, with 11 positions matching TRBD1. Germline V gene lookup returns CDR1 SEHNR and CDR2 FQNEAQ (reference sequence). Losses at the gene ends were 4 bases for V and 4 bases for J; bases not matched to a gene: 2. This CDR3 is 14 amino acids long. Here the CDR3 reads CASSSGTGGTEAFF. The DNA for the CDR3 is TGTGCCAGCAGCTCCGGGACAGGGGGCACTGAAGCTTTCTTT.

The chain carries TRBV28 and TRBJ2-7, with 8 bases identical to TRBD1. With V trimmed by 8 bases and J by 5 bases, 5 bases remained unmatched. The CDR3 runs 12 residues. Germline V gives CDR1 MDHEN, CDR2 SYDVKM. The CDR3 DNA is TGTGCCAGCGGCACAGGGGGGCACGAGCAGTACGTC. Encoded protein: CASGTGGHEQYV.

The CDR3 sequence: CASSISSAYVFEQYF. The CDR3 nucleotides read TGTGCCAGTAGTATATCTAGCGCCTACGTCTTCGAGCAGTACTTC. V and J are TRBV19 and TRBJ2-7; D may be TRBD2 (6 bases). This CDR3 comprises 15 residues. Trimming took off 2 bases at V and 6 bases at J, with 17 bases between the two ends. Germline V gene data show CDR1 as LNHDA and CDR2 as SQIVND (reference sequence).

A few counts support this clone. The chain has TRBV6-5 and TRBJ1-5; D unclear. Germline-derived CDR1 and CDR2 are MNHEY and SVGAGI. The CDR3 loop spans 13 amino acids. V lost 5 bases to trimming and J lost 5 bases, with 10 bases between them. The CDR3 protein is CASSERDYQPQHF. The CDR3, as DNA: TGTGCCAGCAGTGAACGTGACTATCAGCCCCAGCATTTT.

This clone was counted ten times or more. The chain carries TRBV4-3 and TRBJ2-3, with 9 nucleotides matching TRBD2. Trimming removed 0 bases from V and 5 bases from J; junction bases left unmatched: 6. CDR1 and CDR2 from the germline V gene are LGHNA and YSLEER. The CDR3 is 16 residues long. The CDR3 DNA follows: TGCGCCAGCAGCCAAGATATGAAAGCGGGAGGAGATACGCAGTATTTT. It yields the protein CASSQDMKAGGDTQYF.

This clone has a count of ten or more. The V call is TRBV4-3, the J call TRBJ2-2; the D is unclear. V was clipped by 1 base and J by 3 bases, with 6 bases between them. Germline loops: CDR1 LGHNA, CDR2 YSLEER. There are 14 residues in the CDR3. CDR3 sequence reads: CASSQGTHTGELFF. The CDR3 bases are TGCGCCAGCAGCCAAGGGACCCACACCGGGGAGCTGTTTTTT.

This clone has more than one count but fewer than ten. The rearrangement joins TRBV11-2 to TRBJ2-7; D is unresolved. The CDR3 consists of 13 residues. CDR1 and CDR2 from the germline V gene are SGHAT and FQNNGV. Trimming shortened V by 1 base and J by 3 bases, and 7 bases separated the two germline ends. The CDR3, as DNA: TGTGCCAGCAGCTTAGCACAGAGCTACGAGCAGTACTTC. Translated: CASSLAQSYEQYF.

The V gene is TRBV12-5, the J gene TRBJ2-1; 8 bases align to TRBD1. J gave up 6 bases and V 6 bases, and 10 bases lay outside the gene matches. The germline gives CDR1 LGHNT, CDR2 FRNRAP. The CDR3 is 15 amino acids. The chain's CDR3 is CASGRTGTGRNEQFF. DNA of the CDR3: TGTGCTAGTGGGCGGACAGGGACGGGGCGCAATGAGCAGTTCTTC.

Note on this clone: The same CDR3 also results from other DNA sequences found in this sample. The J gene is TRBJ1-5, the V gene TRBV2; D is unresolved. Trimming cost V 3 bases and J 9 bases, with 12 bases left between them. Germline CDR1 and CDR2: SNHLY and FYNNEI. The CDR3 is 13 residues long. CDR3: CASSDASPRPQHF. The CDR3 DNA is TGTGCCAGCAGTGACGCATCCCCACGGCCCCAGCATTTT.

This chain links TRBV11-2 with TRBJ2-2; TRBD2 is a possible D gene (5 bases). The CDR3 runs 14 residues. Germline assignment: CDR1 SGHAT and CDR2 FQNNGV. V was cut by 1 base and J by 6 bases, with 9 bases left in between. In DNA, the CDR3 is TGTGCCAGCAGCTTAGGAGGAGGCGCCGGGGAGCTGTTTTTT. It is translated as CASSLGGGAGELFF.

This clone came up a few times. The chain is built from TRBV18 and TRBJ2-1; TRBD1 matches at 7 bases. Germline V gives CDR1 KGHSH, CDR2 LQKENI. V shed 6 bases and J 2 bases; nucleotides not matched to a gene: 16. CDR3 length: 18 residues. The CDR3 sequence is CASSQRPGQLSAYNEQFF. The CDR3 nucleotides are TGTGCCAGCTCTCAACGACCGGGACAGCTCTCCGCCTACAATGAGCAGTTCTTC.